This entry features one T cell receptor (beta chain) sequence. What it binds is unknown. The CDR3 loop spans 14 amino acids. The V and J ends lost 3 bases and 2 bases, in that order; junction bases with no gene match: 4. CDR1 SNHLY and CDR2 FYNNEI come from the germline V gene. The table came from immunoSEQ multiplex PCR; TCRdb's copy has only in-frame clones and leaves some out. The data contain 75,000 to 90,000 clones, 83% of them singletons. These data come from a study of lymphopenia after photon versus proton radiotherapy. Study results and limitations: Proton therapy kept repertoires fairly stable, unlike photons, which gained effector/memory cells.

The chain recombines TRBV2 with TRBJ2-7; 7 nucleotides align to TRBD1. The sample was peripheral blood, taken from a patient treated with proton-based radiotherapy. The receptor was derived from a man in his fifties or sixties with pancreatic cancer. CDR3 region: CASSDRTGTYEQYF. The CDR3 region has the DNA TGTGCCAGCAGTGACCGGACAGGTACCTACGAGCAGTACTTC.